This T cell receptor beta chain stems from a study of cytomegalovirus exposure and HLA in healthy donors. Looking at the study overall: The 120 validation repertoires used the same platform as the 550 to 850 first-cohort repertoires (as reported by a later analysis).

The CDR3 covers 14 residues. J gave up 6 bases and V 7 bases, and 7 bases lay outside the gene matches. Germline V gene sequence: CDR1 MNHEY, CDR2 SMNVEV (reference sequence). Using immunoSEQ multiplex PCR, the repertoire was profiled, and TCRdb retains in-frame clones only, with some absent. The repertoire has 100,000 to 150,000 clones, about 91% of them found once; the top ten carry less than 2%. Study-level points and caveats: Accounts indicate the classifier identified cytomegalovirus status with strong specificity and sensitivity.

A remark on this clone: The antigen remains unidentified.

Donors were drawn from the approximately 130-subject validation cohort, separate from the approximately 680-subject first cohort. The chain uses TRBV27 and TRBJ2-2, with 8 bases that match TRBD2. What was sequenced was PBMCs. The receptor comes from a man between 18 and 29 years old in good health and CMV-seronegative. CDR3 residues: CASTLAGGAGELFF. CDR3 coding DNA: TGTGCCAGCACCCTAGCGGGTGGGGCCGGGGAGCTGTTTTTT.